The 21 T cell receptor beta chains reported below all come from one sample, sequenced in a study of T-cell memory formation after mild COVID-19. A single record per CDR3 protein comes from TCRdb applying MiXCR to the 5' RACE reads. This table has about 340,000 distinct CDR3 sequences, approximately 15% appearing once. Material: PBMCs or a T cell subset sorted from them (not recorded which). These receptors all come from a man between 18 and 29 years old who had mild COVID-19 (a few samples of this study predate the infection). Cell type and time point are not known.

This clonotype was recorded many times. The rearrangement uses TRBV5-1 and TRBJ2-7, with TRBD2 matching 8 bases. Looked up from germline, CDR1 is SGHRS and CDR2 is YFSETQ. The CDR3 spans 16 residues. V was clipped by 4 bases and J by 4 bases; unmatched bases: 13. The CDR3 spells CASSLSGAQNRYEQYF. The DNA of the CDR3 is TGCGCCAGCAGCCTTAGCGGGGCTCAGAACCGATACGAGCAGTACTTC.

This clonotype was counted only a few times. This rearrangement joins TRBV6-6 to TRBJ1-4, with no clear D. From germline, CDR1 is MNHNY and CDR2 SVGAGI (reference sequence). V was trimmed by 8 bases and J by 7 bases, leaving 8 bases between them. This CDR3 has 11 residues. CDR3 amino acids: CASASGEKLFF. In DNA form, the CDR3 reads TGTGCCAGCGCTTCGGGTGAAAAACTGTTTTTT.

This clonotype was observed once. This sequence joins TRBV6-2 or TRBV6-3 and TRBJ2-3; TRBD1 matches 7 bases. Germline V gives CDR1 MNHEY, CDR2 SVGEGT. The CDR3 consists of 13 residues. The V gene end was trimmed by 6 bases and the J gene end by 4 bases; junction bases not matched to a gene: 4. CDR3 coding DNA: TGTGCCAGCAGCTCCGGACAGGCAGATACGCAGTATTTT. This encodes CASSSGQADTQYF.

This clonotype appeared many times. V usage is TRBV29-1 and J usage is TRBJ2-7, with D hard to call. V shed 6 bases and J shed 3 bases, with 9 bases lying between them. The CDR3 is 11 residues long. CDR1 and CDR2 from the germline V gene are SQVTM and ANQGSEA. For the CDR3, the DNA is TGCAGCGTCGTTTGGGACTACGAGCAGTACTTC. Its translation: CSVVWDYEQYF.

The V call is TRBV4-1, the J call TRBJ1-5, with D maybe TRBD1 (6 bases). Germline V gives CDR1 MGHRA, CDR2 YSYEKL. The CDR3 is made up of 15 amino acids. V was clipped by 3 bases and J by 6 bases, with 15 bases between them. The DNA for the CDR3 is TGCGCCAGCAGCCACGCGGACGGGGGCGGTCAGCCCCAGCATTTT. This translates into CASSHADGGGQPQHF.

As regards this clonotype: A read error may explain this, as a much larger clone is one base away. The chain is built from TRBV24-1 and TRBJ2-7; possible D gene TRBD1, 6 bases. Trimming left V 4 bases short and J 3 bases short, with 21 bases between. CDR3 length: 17 residues. Germline V gene data show CDR1 as KGHDR and CDR2 as SFDVKD. CDR3 amino acids: CATSELSENRDGYEQYV. The CDR3 DNA is TGTGCCACCAGTGAATTGTCTGAGAACAGGGACGGCTACGAGCAGTACGTC.

CDR3 loop: CASSLLKAKAGELFF. CDR3 sequence (DNA): TGTGCCAGCAGCTTACTGAAAGCCAAGGCCGGGGAGCTGTTTTTT. This sequence joins TRBV7-9 and TRBJ2-2; no definite D call. This CDR3 is 15 amino acids long. V lost 2 bases and J 6 bases, leaving 13 bases between the germline ends. CDR1 and CDR2 (germline): SEHNR, FQNEAQ (reference sequence).

The chain joins TRBV6-5 to TRBJ2-1, with 9 bases matching TRBD1. V was pared by 4 bases and J by 3 bases, with 7 bases of the junction left unmatched. Looked up from germline, CDR1 is MNHEY and CDR2 is SVGAGI. This CDR3 has 16 residues. CDR3 nucleotide sequence: TGTGCCAGCAGTTTAATTTCGGGACAGGGCTACAATGAGCAGTTCTTC. Translated, it gives CASSLISGQGYNEQFF.

This clonotype showed up many times. The CDR3 region is CASRKELFVPEQYF. The CDR3 DNA reads TGCGCCAGCAGAAAAGAACTCTTTGTCCCCGAGCAGTACTTC. This chain uses TRBV5-1 with TRBJ2-7, with unresolved D. CDR3 length equals 14 residues. Germline V gene data show CDR1 as SGHRS and CDR2 as YFSETQ. The germline V and J ends were trimmed by 5 bases and 6 bases, with 18 bases remaining between them.

This clonotype was found many times. The J gene is TRBJ1-5, the V gene TRBV12-3 or TRBV12-4; D gene unclear. This CDR3 is built from 13 residues. Trimming removed 0 bases at V and 4 bases at J, with 4 bases between. CDR3 coding DNA: TGTGCCAGCAGTTTAGCAGAGAATCAGCCCCAGCATTTT. This gives the protein CASSLAENQPQHF.

This clonotype was counted many times. Here the CDR3 DNA reads TGTGCCAGCAGCCCCCGGGCTGCAACTAATGAAAAACTGTTTTTT. It specifies CASSPRAATNEKLFF. The chain has TRBV27 and TRBJ1-4; D call uncertain. This CDR3 contains 15 residues. The germline V and J ends were trimmed by 6 bases and 0 bases, with 11 bases remaining between them. Looked up from germline, CDR1 is MNHEY and CDR2 is SMNVEV (reference sequence).

The table lists this clonotype with a few counts. The chain combines TRBV2 with TRBJ1-2; 7 bases fit TRBD1. There are 14 residues in the CDR3. V lost 4 bases to trimming and J lost 5 bases; unmatched junction nucleotides: 7. Germline values: CDR1 SNHLY, CDR2 FYNNEI. In DNA form, the CDR3 reads TGTGCCAGCAGTGGACAGGGATTGGGGTATGGCTACACCTTC. Protein product: CASSGQGLGYGYTF.

V gene TRBV2 combines with J gene TRBJ2-1; 9 bases are a match to TRBD1. The germline V gene encodes CDR1 SNHLY and CDR2 FYNNEI. The CDR3 totals 15 residues. The V and J ends lost 3 bases and 8 bases, in that order; junction bases with no gene match: 8. CDR3 bases: TGTGCCAGCAGTGATAGGACAGGGGTATCGGATGAGCAGTTCTTC. Translation: CASSDRTGVSDEQFF.

DNA for the CDR3: TGTGCCAGCAGTTCGGCAGACAAGAACACTGAAGCTTTCTTT. Its protein product is CASSSADKNTEAFF. The rearrangement joins TRBV12-3 or TRBV12-4 to TRBJ1-1; D ambiguous. The CDR3 contains 14 residues. V was shortened by 4 bases and J by 1 base, with 10 bases between the two germline ends.

This clonotype came up many times. The chain is built from TRBV29-1 and TRBJ1-2; 8 bases map to TRBD1. V lost 0 bases, J lost 4 bases, and 7 bases stayed unmatched. Germline V gene sequence: CDR1 SQVTM, CDR2 ANQGSEA. The length of the CDR3 is 15 residues. The CDR3 region is CSVEDLTGESYGYTF. The CDR3 coding sequence is TGCAGCGTTGAAGATCTGACAGGGGAGAGCTATGGCTACACCTTC.

The V call is TRBV19, the J call TRBJ2-1; 8 bases fit TRBD1. Losses at the gene ends were 4 bases for V and 0 bases for J; bases not matched to a gene: 11. The CDR3 is 18 amino acids. Germline V gene sequence: CDR1 LNHDA, CDR2 SQIVND (reference sequence). In DNA, the CDR3 is TGTGCCAGTAGTAGGGCAGGGGGCCTCCTCAGCTCCTACAATGAGCAGTTCTTC. Protein sequence: CASSRAGGLLSSYNEQFF.

This clonotype was seen only a few times. The chain recombines TRBV9 with TRBJ2-1; D perhaps matches TRBD2 (6 bases). V was shortened by 0 bases and J by 1 base, with 8 bases between the two germline ends. This CDR3 contains 15 residues. The V gene's germline CDR1 is SGDLS and CDR2 YYNGEE. The CDR3 coding sequence is TGTGCCAGCAGCGTAGCGGGGAGGTCCTACAATGAGCAGTTCTTC. It specifies CASSVAGRSYNEQFF.

This clonotype occurred a few times. The genes are TRBV7-2 and TRBJ1-2; 8 bases align to TRBD1. CDR1 SGHTA and CDR2 FQGNSA come from the germline V gene. J lost 8 bases, V lost 4 bases, and 15 bases had no gene match. The CDR3 has 16 residues. The chain's CDR3 is CASSSMTGATHGGYTF. The CDR3 coding sequence is TGTGCCAGCAGCTCAATGACAGGGGCAACTCATGGGGGCTACACCTTC.

The rearrangement joins TRBV19 to TRBJ2-7; D possibly uses TRBD1 or TRBD2 (5 bases each). Germline CDR1 is LNHDA and CDR2 is SQIVND (reference sequence). V was cut by 3 bases and J by 1 base, with 10 bases left in between. The CDR3 consists of 14 residues. In DNA, the CDR3 is TGTGCCAGTAGTATTAGGGACGGTTCCTACGAGCAGTACTTC. It codes for CASSIRDGSYEQYF.

The chain links TRBV27 to TRBJ2-5, with D hard to call. CDR3 length equals 12 residues. The germline gives CDR1 MNHEY, CDR2 SMNVEV (reference sequence). The V gene lost 0 bases and the J gene lost 6 bases, with 5 bases spanning the gap. The CDR3 DNA is TGTGCCAGCAGTTTATCTGGGCAGACCCAGTACTTC. Translating it yields CASSLSGQTQYF.

V is TRBV4-3 and J is TRBJ2-6, with D possibly matching TRBD1 (5 bases). In germline, CDR1 is LGHNA, CDR2 YSLEER. V was pared by 1 base and J by 1 base, with 8 bases between. CDR3 length equals 16 residues. CDR3 sequence reads: CASSQVPGSGANVLTF. CDR3 DNA: TGCGCCAGCAGCCAAGTCCCAGGGTCTGGGGCCAACGTCCTGACTTTC.